This record concerns one TCR beta chain sequence. Its antigen is unknown. No base qualities exist here, and no much larger clone lies one base off it. A distance of 13 bases separates the germline ends of V and J, which lose 4 bases and 8 bases respectively. Spanning cysteine to phenylalanine, the CDR3 consists of 13 amino acids. The only DNA kept is the CDR3, 39 bases in frame from the first base. CDR1 and CDR2 are read off the germline V gene as SGHRS and YFSETQ. The time point label here, explained by the study, means: cells obtained before transplantation from donor or recipient. CD3+CD4+ and CD3+CD8+ populations were FACS-sorted from unstimulated pre-transplant donor and recipient cells taken from spleen or lymph nodes. This record comes from a study of graft-versus-host responses after intestinal transplantation (dated by TCRdb to the early 2020s). For the study in its entirety: Multivisceral, liver-intestinal, or isolated intestinal transplants were received by the recipients. To identify alloreactive clones, pre-transplant mixed lymphocyte reaction products were sequenced and compared with unstimulated pre-transplant donor and recipient T cells. Rather than going through the commercial service, samples from a few later patients were sequenced in-house on an Illumina MiSeq and processed with MiXCR. Every recipient was given anti-thymocyte globulin induction, then maintenance tacrolimus and steroids for around three years. After intestinal transplantation, graft-versus-host and host-versus-graft alloreactive T cell clones were followed in the graft, circulation and bone marrow using bulk TCR-beta CDR3 sequencing. Of the approximately 25 intestinal transplant recipients enrolled in the cohort, one of whom was a retransplant, a few patients without pretransplant specimens were excluded. A peak of at least 4% donor T cells among recipient peripheral blood mononuclear cells was the definition used for donor T cell macrochimerism. Results the study describes overall, beyond this receptor: High GvH to HvG T cell clonal ratios were observed in the allografts of patients with donor T cell macrochimerism. The conclusions were limited by the relatively low number and heterogeneity of the intestinal transplant patients. GvH clones turned up in recipient bone marrow, with some appearing earlier in ileal mucosa or blood, a pattern consistent with an intestinal mucosal origin. Early after transplant, peak levels of circulating GvH clones were found to be associated with declines in HvG clones.

Receptors were amplified or captured by the immunoSEQ multiplex PCR assay. For most patients, genomic DNA was isolated with the Qiagen DNeasy Blood and Tissue Kit and sent frozen to Adaptive Biotechnologies for TCR sequencing. For most patients, high-throughput TCR-beta CDR3 sequencing of genomic DNA was performed by Adaptive Biotechnologies. The study's processing was this. Adaptive's ImmunoSEQ software supplied the TCR sequencing data for 18 patients, while MiXCR and VDJtools were used to process three other patients. CD4 versus CD8 sorting errors were corrected by removing sequences found in both subsets at a frequency ratio below 5:1. CDR3 nucleotide sequences shared between donor and recipient were removed because their origin could not be assigned. To count as alloreactive, a clone needed at least 2-fold expansion over unstimulated cells and a minimum CFSE-low frequency of 0.002% (template counts) or 0.001% (read counts). Clones detected in sequenced pre-transplant spleen, lymph node, or MLR CFSE-low populations of the donor or recipient were defined as mappable. The cumulative frequency of alloreactive clones was calculated as a percentage of all sequences, weighted by copy number. The immuneACCESS repertoire file appears here via TCRdb, limited to in-frame rearrangements. These files lack a portion of the clones; in checked studies, under half of the deficit traces to unresolved V genes, and the cause of the others is not known. V, J and clone size are taken as reported in that table, and D and trimming were inferred from the DNA itself. The table for this sample lists 130,000 to 150,000 clones; around 90% of them were counted only once. About 0.18% of the sample is held by the ten biggest clonotypes.

The source material was unstimulated CD4+ T cells sorted from spleen or lymph node cells, sampled before intestinal transplant. The V gene is TRBV5-1 and the J gene is TRBJ2-1; the D segment might be TRBD1 or TRBD2, since each matches 5 bases. The receptor's source is a human donor who received an intestinal transplant. CDR3 region: CASSRDPGDEQFF. The bases read TGCGCCAGCAGCAGGGACCCTGGGGATGAGCAGTTCTTC.